The 20 T cell receptor beta chains in this list originate from one sample, sequenced in a study of beta chain features in type 1 diabetes. As every portion of the isolated RNA was reverse transcribed, the sequencing read expressed TCRB transcripts. TCRdb keeps only in-frame clones here, not all; method: immunoSEQ multiplex PCR. The sample records 450,000 to 600,000 clones, approximately 31% being singletons. Input material: naive CD4+ T cells from blood. All receptors derive from a man aged 18 to 35 in good health.

This sequence joins TRBV15 and TRBJ2-5, with 8 bases fitting TRBD2. V dropped 3 bases and J dropped 0; count of bases not matched to a gene: 9. Germline V gene sequence: CDR1 LNHNV, CDR2 YYDKDF (reference sequence). The CDR3 has 17 amino acids. CDR3 sequence (DNA): TGTGCCACCAGCAGGCTTTCAGCTAGCGGGTACCAAGAGACCCAGTACTTC. Its translation: CATSRLSASGYQETQYF. The entire variable domain, with the rest obtained from reference TRBV15 and TRBJ2-5, is as follows: DAMVIQNPRYQVTQFGKPVTLSCSQTLNHNVMYWYQQKSSQAPKLLFHYYDKDFNNEADTPDNFQSRRPNTSFCFLDIRSPGLGDTAMYLCATSRLSASGYQETQYFGPGTRLLVL.

The gene calls are TRBV10-3 and TRBJ2-1; D remains ambiguous. Germline CDR1 reads ENHRY; CDR2 reads SYGVKD. The ends were cut back, 6 bases at V and 9 bases at J, with 12 bases in the middle. The CDR3 has 12 residues. The CDR3 DNA sequence: TGTGCCATCAGCCACCCCGGTGCTGAGCAGTTCTTC. This translates into CAISHPGAEQFF.

The chain employs TRBV30 and TRBJ2-5; D might be TRBD2 (5 bases). In germline, CDR1 is GTSNPN, CDR2 SVGIG (reference sequence). The CDR3 totals 14 residues. Trimming left V 1 base short and J 2 bases short, with 11 bases between. CDR3: CAWSGSSIQETQYF. The CDR3 DNA sequence: TGTGCCTGGAGTGGGTCTAGCATTCAAGAGACCCAGTACTTC.

The rearrangement links TRBV30 to TRBJ2-3; 12 nucleotides agree with TRBD2. The length of the CDR3 is 14 residues. The germline gives CDR1 GTSNPN, CDR2 SVGIG (reference sequence). V was pared by 2 bases and J by 7 bases, with 4 bases of the junction left unmatched. CDR3 sequence reads: CAWSLTSGSYTQYF. The CDR3 nucleotides are TGTGCCTGGAGTTTGACTAGCGGGAGCTATACGCAGTATTTT.

The chain employs TRBV28 and TRBJ2-4, with a possible D match to TRBD1 (5 bases). The CDR3 extends over 16 amino acids. CDR1 is MDHEN, CDR2 SYDVKM, per germline. V was shortened by 4 bases and J by 1 base, with 14 bases between the two germline ends. The CDR3 DNA sequence: TGTGCCAGCAGTTCACTCACAGGTGTGGCCAAAAACATTCAGTACTTC. Residues: CASSSLTGVAKNIQYF.

V usage is TRBV27 and J usage is TRBJ1-4; TRBD1 might be the D (5 bases). Germline V lookup: CDR1 MNHEY, CDR2 SMNVEV (reference sequence). V shed 5 bases and J shed 10 bases, with 20 bases lying between them. CDR3 length equals 15 residues. The CDR3: CASSTSGTAFRKLFF. CDR3 nucleotides: TGTGCCAGCAGTACCTCCGGGACGGCGTTCCGAAAACTGTTTTTT.

In this sample, this clone turned up a few times. Within the sample, other DNA sequences also encode this same CDR3. The J gene is TRBJ2-1, the V gene TRBV27; possible D gene TRBD2, 6 bases. Germline-derived CDR1 and CDR2 are MNHEY and SMNVEV (reference sequence). The ends were cut back, 6 bases at V and 5 bases at J, with 14 bases in the middle. This CDR3 spans 14 amino acids. The CDR3 bases are TGTGCCAGCAGCCCGCTGGGGGGAGACAATGAGCAGTTCTTC. It translates to CASSPLGGDNEQFF.

V gene TRBV4-1 combines with J gene TRBJ2-1, with TRBD1 matching 7 bases. CDR3 length: 16 amino acids. The germline gives CDR1 MGHRA, CDR2 YSYEKL. J gave up 4 bases and V 4 bases, and 10 bases lay outside the gene matches. The CDR3 DNA sequence: TGCGCCAGCAGCCTTCTACAGGGGCGTTCATACAATGAGCAGTTCTTC. Protein: CASSLLQGRSYNEQFF.

The chain carries TRBV11-2 and TRBJ1-1; 7 bases fit TRBD1. Germline CDR1 SGHAT, CDR2 FQNNGV. Trimming took 1 base from V and 3 from J; bases not matched to a gene: 5. The CDR3 consists of 15 residues. The CDR3 reads CASSLVGGADTEAFF. In DNA, the CDR3 is TGTGCCAGCAGCTTAGTAGGGGGCGCGGACACTGAAGCTTTCTTT.

V gene TRBV5-1 combines with J gene TRBJ2-7, with D uncertain. CDR1 and CDR2 (germline): SGHRS, YFSETQ. V was clipped by 4 bases and J by 6 bases, with 17 bases between them. CDR3 size: 14 residues. The CDR3 loop is CASSLETFGLEQYF. CDR3 coding DNA: TGCGCCAGCAGCCTCGAGACTTTCGGCCTCGAGCAGTACTTC.

This clone was observed a handful of times. This sequence joins TRBV6-5 and TRBJ2-2, with D maybe TRBD1 (5 bases). The V end lost 5 bases, the J end lost 6 bases, and 16 bases lay between the germline ends. The CDR3 contains 15 residues. Germline loops: CDR1 MNHEY, CDR2 SVGAGI. The CDR3 nucleotides read TGTGCCAGCAGTCGGAAGACAGTGGAAGCCGGGGAGCTGTTTTTT. It translates to CASSRKTVEAGELFF.

In this sample, this clone turned up a few times. The rearrangement uses TRBV30 and TRBJ2-5; 11 bases are a match to TRBD2. The junction had 5 bases not matched to a gene; V was cut back by 4 bases and J by 4 bases. CDR3 size: 14 residues. Germline CDR1 and CDR2: GTSNPN and SVGIG (reference sequence). The CDR3 protein is CAWTGTSGLETQYF. For the CDR3, the DNA is TGTGCCTGGACAGGGACTAGCGGCTTAGAGACCCAGTACTTC.

This clone was seen more than once but under ten times. The V and J genes are TRBV25-1 and TRBJ2-5; TRBD1 matches 11 bases. The DNA matches TRBJ2-7 better at its end, which makes the J call doubtful. The V gene's germline CDR1 is MGHDK and CDR2 SYGVNS. This CDR3 region has 16 residues. CDR3 bases: TGTGCCAGCAGTGAAGCCGGGACAGGGGGCTCCTACGAGCAGTACTTC. This translates into CASSEAGTGGSYEQYF.

The rearrangement links TRBV14 to TRBJ1-4; TRBD1 might be the D (5 bases). V was trimmed by 3 bases and J by 5 bases, leaving 10 bases between them. Germline CDR1 is SGHDN and CDR2 is FVKESK. The CDR3 loop spans 14 amino acids. CDR3 DNA sequence: TGTGCCAGCAGCCAGACAGCTTACAATGAAAAACTGTTTTTT. Amino acids: CASSQTAYNEKLFF.

J is TRBJ2-7 and V is TRBV7-2; tentative D call: TRBD1 (6 bases). Germline loops: CDR1 SGHTA, CDR2 FQGNSA. The V and J ends lost 6 bases and 1 base respectively, with 13 bases between them. The CDR3 contains 14 residues. This chain's CDR3 is CASRQTRGSYEQYF. CDR3 bases: TGTGCCAGCAGACAGACCAGGGGTTCCTACGAGCAGTACTTC.

The chain combines TRBV7-9 with TRBJ2-7, with TRBD1 matching 9 bases. The CDR3 is 16 amino acids. Germline V gene data show CDR1 as SEHNR and CDR2 as FQNEAQ (reference sequence). V lost 5 bases and J lost 2; bases outside the gene matches: 10. CDR3 amino acids: CASSHRIWTGAYEQYF. The CDR3 coding sequence is TGTGCCAGCAGCCACCGCATTTGGACAGGGGCCTACGAGCAGTACTTC. The variable domain in full, completed from reference TRBV7-9 and TRBJ2-7, reads DTGVSQNPRHKITKRGQNVTFRCDPISEHNRLYWYRQTLGQGPEFLTYFQNEAQLEKSRLLSDRFSAERPKGSFSTLEIQRTEQGDSAMYLCASSHRIWTGAYEQYFGPGTRLTVT.

This clone has only a few counts. The V and J genes are TRBV6-5 and TRBJ2-1; D possibly corresponds to TRBD1 (5 bases). Germline CDR1 reads MNHEY; CDR2 reads SVGAGI. Trimming pared 0 bases from V and 4 bases from J, leaving 10 bases between. The CDR3 totals 15 residues. In DNA, the CDR3 is TGTGCCAGCAGTTACTCGGCAGGACAATACAATGAGCAGTTCTTC. It specifies CASSYSAGQYNEQFF.

The rearrangement uses TRBV7-2 and TRBJ2-3; the match to TRBD2 covers 11 bases. V gave up 5 bases and J gave up 4 bases; unmatched junction bases: 8. Germline CDR1 SGHTA, CDR2 FQGNSA. The CDR3 is 16 residues long. CDR3 nucleotides: TGTGCCAGCAGCCGCCCAGGACTAGCGGGCCCAGATACGCAGTATTTT. This translates into CASSRPGLAGPDTQYF.

The gene calls are TRBV29-1 and TRBJ2-5, with D maybe TRBD2 (5 bases). The J call may be wrong; the DNA end is better matched by TRBJ2-7. The CDR3 contains 13 residues. Germline loops: CDR1 SQVTM, CDR2 ANQGSEA. The CDR3 spells CSVQSGNPYEQYF. The CDR3 DNA follows: TGCAGCGTTCAGTCCGGGAACCCCTACGAGCAGTACTTC.

This clone was picked up a small number of times. V usage is TRBV7-9 and J usage is TRBJ2-5, with TRBD2 identical over 11 bases. V trimming: 2 bases; J trimming: 3 bases; junction bases outside the gene matches: 2. This CDR3 comprises 15 residues. Germline V gene sequence: CDR1 SEHNR, CDR2 FQNEAQ (reference sequence). In DNA form, the CDR3 reads TGTGCCAGCAGCTTAACGGGACTAGCGGAAGAGACCCAGTACTTC. Its protein product is CASSLTGLAEETQYF. Full variable domain (rest looked up from reference TRBV7-9 and TRBJ2-5): DTGVSQNPRHKITKRGQNVTFRCDPISEHNRLYWYRQTLGQGPEFLTYFQNEAQLEKSRLLSDRFSAERPKGSFSTLEIQRTEQGDSAMYLCASSLTGLAEETQYFGPGTRLLVL.